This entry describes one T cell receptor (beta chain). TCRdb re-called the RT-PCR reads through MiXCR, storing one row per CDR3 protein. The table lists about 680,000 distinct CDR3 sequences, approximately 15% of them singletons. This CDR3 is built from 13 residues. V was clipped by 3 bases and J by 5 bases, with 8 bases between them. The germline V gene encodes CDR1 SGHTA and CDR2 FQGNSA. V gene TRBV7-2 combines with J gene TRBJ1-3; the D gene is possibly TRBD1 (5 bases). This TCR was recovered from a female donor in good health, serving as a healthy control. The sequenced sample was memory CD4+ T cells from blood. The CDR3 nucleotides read TGTGCCAGCAGCTTTGACAGAAGAAACACCATATATTTT. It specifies CASSFDRRNTIYF.